Presented here are 17 T cell receptor beta chains from one specimen sequenced in a study of blood T cell repertoires in COVID-19. Measured with immunoSEQ multiplex PCR; TCRdb has only the in-frame clones, and not every one. The table shows about 60,000 clones, with 70% to 90% occurring only once. The sample consisted of peripheral blood. These receptors all come from a human donor in a cohort sampled during active COVID-19.

This clone was picked up a small number of times. The rearrangement uses TRBV7-2 and TRBJ1-1; 7 bases align to TRBD1. The CDR3 is 13 residues long. Germline CDR1 is SGHTA and CDR2 is FQGNSA. V gave up 1 base and J gave up 11 bases; unmatched junction bases: 7. The CDR3 loop is CASSLVQGNRAFF. For the CDR3, the DNA is TGTGCCAGCAGCTTAGTACAGGGGAATCGGGCTTTCTTT. The full variable domain, its missing parts supplied by reference TRBV7-2 and TRBJ1-1, is GAGVSQSPSNKVTEKGKDVELRCDPISGHTALYWYRQSLGQGLEFLIYFQGNSAPDKSGLPSDRFSAERTGGSVSTLTIQRTQQEDSAVYLCASSLVQGNRAFFGQGTRLTVV.

The V call is TRBV4-2, the J call TRBJ1-2, with D possibly matching TRBD1 (6 bases). Germline-derived CDR1 and CDR2 are LGHNA and YNFKEQ. The CDR3 consists of 16 residues. Deletions cut 1 base from V and 4 bases from J, with 16 bases between. Written as DNA, the CDR3 is TGTGCCAGCAGCCAAGGCGAGGCAGGGGCCGCCTATGGCTACACCTTC. Its translation: CASSQGEAGAAYGYTF.

This clone was recorded only once. The V gene is TRBV11-2, the J gene TRBJ2-5; the D gene is possibly TRBD1 (6 bases). Germline V gene lookup returns CDR1 SGHAT and CDR2 FQNNGV. The CDR3 covers 18 residues. V was cut by 0 bases and J by 1 base, with 18 bases left in between. As DNA, the CDR3 is TGTGCCAGCAGCTTAGATCTCATGGCCAGGGGTCCCCAAGAGACCCAGTACTTC. This encodes CASSLDLMARGPQETQYF.

This clone came up once. The chain joins TRBV15 to TRBJ2-1; D possibly corresponds to TRBD1 (8 bases). Germline V gene data show CDR1 as LNHNV and CDR2 as YYDKDF (reference sequence). The V end was cut by 5 bases, the J end by 5 bases, with 16 bases between. CDR3 length equals 15 residues. Written as DNA, the CDR3 is TGTGCCACCAGCGTACAGGGGGGGATCCACAATGAGCAGTTCTTC. Its protein product is CATSVQGGIHNEQFF.

The chain recombines TRBV19 with TRBJ1-1; 10 positions match TRBD1. The V gene end was trimmed by 4 bases and the J gene end by 11 bases; junction bases not matched to a gene: 7. The CDR3 is made up of 13 amino acids. Germline V CDR1 and CDR2: LNHDA, SQIVND (reference sequence). The CDR3 loop reads CASSTRTGGRAFF. The DNA of the CDR3 is TGTGCCAGTAGTACCCGGACAGGGGGACGGGCTTTCTTT.

This chain uses TRBV9 with TRBJ2-1; a possible D gene is TRBD2 (6 bases). Germline V CDR1 and CDR2: SGDLS, YYNGEE. The CDR3 loop spans 15 amino acids. Trimming cost V 0 bases and J 2 bases, with 9 bases left between them. Here the CDR3 reads CASSVGGGAYNEQFF. As DNA, the CDR3 is TGTGCCAGCAGCGTAGGGGGCGGGGCCTACAATGAGCAGTTCTTC.

This chain uses TRBV5-1 with TRBJ2-5; D might be TRBD1 (5 bases). The J call may be wrong; the DNA end is better matched by TRBJ2-7. Germline V lookup: CDR1 SGHRS, CDR2 YFSETQ. The CDR3 is 20 amino acids. The chain's CDR3 is CASSLVPVTGPAASFYEQYF. CDR3 nucleotides: TGCGCCAGCAGCTTGGTCCCCGTTACAGGCCCCGCCGCTTCTTTCTACGAGCAGTACTTC.

The CDR3 is CASSQDHPGQGNEKLFF. CDR3 DNA sequence: TGTGCCAGCAGCCAAGATCACCCGGGACAGGGGAATGAAAAACTGTTTTTT. V and J are TRBV4-2 and TRBJ1-4; 10 positions match TRBD1. V was pared by 0 bases and J by 5 bases, with 6 bases of the junction left unmatched. The CDR3 sequence is 17 residues long. Germline loops: CDR1 LGHNA, CDR2 YNFKEQ.

The V call is TRBV7-2, the J call TRBJ2-2; 10 bases line up with TRBD1. This CDR3 has 16 amino acids. Germline V gene data show CDR1 as SGHTA and CDR2 as FQGNSA. Unmatched junction bases numbered 4, after V lost 1 base and J lost 5 bases. CDR3 bases: TGTGCCAGCAGCTTAGGACAGGGGGCTCTTACCGGGGAGCTGTTTTTT. This translates into CASSLGQGALTGELFF.

The chain employs TRBV6-5 and TRBJ1-1, with TRBD1 as a possible D gene (5 bases). The length of the CDR3 is 15 residues. CDR1 MNHEY and CDR2 SVGAGI come from the germline V gene. Trimming removed 4 bases from V and 2 bases from J, with 14 bases in between. The CDR3 DNA follows: TGTGCCAGCAGTTCAAGGGGACTCTTCAACACTGAAGCTTTCTTT. Residues: CASSSRGLFNTEAFF.

The chain joins TRBV9 to TRBJ1-2; D not certain. Germline V lookup: CDR1 SGDLS, CDR2 YYNGEE. The length of the CDR3 is 15 residues. Trimming removed 3 bases from V and 0 bases from J, with 12 bases in between. The CDR3 DNA is TGTGCCAGCAGCGCCCCGGGTGATTCTAACTATGGCTACACCTTC. Translation: CASSAPGDSNYGYTF.

V is TRBV7-9 and J is TRBJ1-3, with D possibly matching TRBD1 (6 bases). The CDR3 sequence is 15 residues long. The germline gives CDR1 SEHNR, CDR2 FQNEAQ (reference sequence). V lost 6 bases to trimming and J lost 0 bases, with 12 bases between them. The CDR3 DNA sequence: TGTGCCAGCAGTAATACAGGGAACTCTGGAAACACCATATATTTT. Translated: CASSNTGNSGNTIYF.

The CDR3 reads CASSTTVFGYTF. In nucleotides, the CDR3 is TGTGCCAGTAGTACGACAGTCTTTGGCTACACCTTC. The chain carries TRBV19 and TRBJ1-2, with a weak D call TRBD1 (5 bases). The V gene lost 4 bases and the J gene lost 7 bases, with 10 bases spanning the gap. The CDR3 loop spans 12 amino acids. Germline CDR1 reads LNHDA; CDR2 reads SQIVND (reference sequence).

The V gene is TRBV9, the J gene TRBJ2-1, with 8 bases matching TRBD1. Unmatched junction bases numbered 7, after V lost 4 bases and J lost 4 bases. The germline V gene encodes CDR1 SGDLS and CDR2 YYNGEE. The length of the CDR3 is 15 residues. The CDR3 sequence: CASSLGTGPYNEQFF. Here the CDR3 DNA reads TGTGCCAGCAGCCTGGGGACAGGACCTTACAATGAGCAGTTCTTC.

The chain is built from TRBV6-2 or TRBV6-3 and TRBJ1-2, with 8 nucleotides matching TRBD1. The CDR3 sequence is 17 residues long. Germline assignment: CDR1 MNHEY and CDR2 SVGEGT. The V segment lost 0 bases and the J segment 4 bases; nucleotides outside the gene matches: 10. The CDR3 is CASSYSLYTGGTYGYTF. CDR3 DNA sequence: TGTGCCAGCAGTTACTCCCTATACACAGGGGGGACCTATGGCTACACCTTC.

The V gene is TRBV18, the J gene TRBJ2-2; 9 positions agree with TRBD2. The CDR3 contains 15 residues. CDR1 is KGHSH, CDR2 LQKENI, per germline. V was pared by 1 base and J by 3 bases, with 0 bases of the junction left unmatched. CDR3 sequence reads: CASSPQRGDTGELFF. The CDR3 nucleotides read TGTGCCAGCTCACCACAGCGGGGGGACACCGGGGAGCTGTTTTTT.

The V and J genes are TRBV2 and TRBJ1-1; possible D gene TRBD1, 6 bases. CDR3 length: 14 residues. Trimming stripped 6 bases from V and 8 bases from J, with 19 bases between. The germline gives CDR1 SNHLY, CDR2 FYNNEI. For the CDR3, the DNA is TGTGCCAGCAGGGGACACCGAGCGACAGACGAAGCTTTCTTT. It encodes CASRGHRATDEAFF.